Sequencing of this T cell receptor (beta chain) was carried out in a study of glioma-infiltrating T cells after dendritic cell vaccination. About this clone: Antigen unknown.

Study-level results: Few patients contributed both blood and tumor specimens.

Profiled with immunoSEQ multiplex PCR; TCRdb holds only in-frame clones, not every one. Of 55,000 to 70,000 clones listed, roughly 80% are singletons. This receptor was identified in a human donor with glioblastoma. Here the sequenced sample was blood, taken before dendritic cell vaccination.

DNA for the CDR3: TGTGCCAGCTCAACAGCGGCTCAAGAGACCCAGTACTTC. This encodes CASSTAAQETQYF. The V call is TRBV19, the J call TRBJ2-5; D is possibly TRBD2 (5 bases). Germline V gene sequence: CDR1 LNHDA, CDR2 SQIVND (reference sequence). The V end was cut by 9 bases, the J end by 2 bases, with 13 bases between. The CDR3 is made up of 13 amino acids.